A selection of T cell receptor beta chains follows, all from one sample in a study of cytomegalovirus exposure and HLA in healthy donors. TCRdb's copy holds only in-frame clones and misses some; the assay was immunoSEQ multiplex PCR. The data show 110,000 to 150,000 clones, about 94% seen once. Sequencing used PBMCs. Receptor source: a man aged 18 to 30 in good health and CMV-seropositive. The CDR3 runs from the conserved cysteine through the conserved F or W. The D gene is left open where the match is weak. Size tells how often a clone was seen (once, few, many) or the class of an expanded clone, and some rows leave it out.

TRBV12-5,.,.,TRBJ1-1,CASGITGGAEAFF,TGTGCTAGTGGTATCACGGGAGGAGCTGAAGCTTTCTTT
TRBV6-5,.,.,TRBJ2-7,CASSYSRSGLYEQYF,TGTGCCAGCAGTTACTCAAGGAGCGGCCTCTACGAGCAGTACTTC
TRBV6-5,.,.,TRBJ2-3,CASSYSPEEDTQYF,TGTGCCAGCAGTTACTCCCCGGAGGAAGATACGCAGTATTTT
TRBV19,once,TRBD1,TRBJ1-1,CASRTGGDPEAFF,TGTGCCAGTCGGACAGGGGGCGACCCTGAAGCTTTCTTT
TRBV19,once,TRBD1,TRBJ1-1,CASSTGTGDNGTEAFF,TGTGCCAGTAGCACCGGGACAGGGGATAACGGCACTGAAGCTTTCTTT
TRBV18,.,TRBD1,TRBJ1-2,CASSPPGTGLWGYTF,TGTGCCAGCTCACCACCGGGGACAGGGTTGTGGGGCTACACCTTC
TRBV6-1,.,.,TRBJ2-7,CASSEVGPSYEQYF,TGTGCCAGCAGTGAAGTGGGCCCCTCCTACGAGCAGTACTTC
TRBV30,.,TRBD1,TRBJ2-7,CAWKGTGMGEQYF,TGTGCCTGGAAAGGGACAGGGATGGGGGAGCAGTACTTC
TRBV5-1,.,TRBD2,TRBJ2-1,CASSLGRGSNEQFF,TGCGCCAGCAGCTTGGGCCGCGGGAGTAATGAGCAGTTCTTC
TRBV9,.,.,TRBJ2-7,CASAREPSSYEQYF,TGTGCCAGCGCCCGGGAGCCCTCCTCCTACGAGCAGTACTTC
TRBV27,.,TRBD2,TRBJ2-5,CASSLVAGGPETQYF,TGTGCCAGCAGTTTAGTAGCGGGCGGGCCAGAGACCCAGTACTTC
TRBV4-1,once,TRBD2,TRBJ2-1,CASSQLRAGGDWYNEQFF,TGCGCCAGCAGCCAACTCCGTGCCGGGGGGGACTGGTACAATGAGCAGTTCTTC
TRBV11-1,.,TRBD2,TRBJ2-5,CASSLTVGRAWETQYF,TGTGCCAGCAGCTTAACGGTCGGGAGGGCCTGGGAGACCCAGTACTTC
TRBV7-8,.,.,TRBJ1-2,CASSPGPRGGYTF,TGTGCCAGCAGCCCAGGCCCCAGAGGGGGCTACACCTTC
TRBV4-1,.,.,TRBJ2-3,CASSQDGAGSTDTQYF,TGCGCCAGCAGCCAAGATGGGGCGGGGAGCACAGATACGCAGTATTTT
TRBV7-8,.,.,TRBJ2-7,CASSLAPAGDDEQYF,TGTGCCAGCAGCTTAGCGCCGGCAGGGGACGACGAGCAGTACTTC
TRBV11-2,.,.,TRBJ2-3,CASRQVTDTQYF,TGTGCCAGCCGGCAGGTCACAGATACGCAGTATTTT
TRBV6-1,.,.,TRBJ2-7,CASSDGYEQYF,TGTGCCAGCAGTGACGGCTACGAGCAGTACTTC
TRBV6-1,.,.,TRBJ1-1,CASSEMRDTEAFF,TGTGCCAGCAGTGAAATGCGGGACACTGAAGCTTTCTTT
TRBV6-1,.,TRBD2,TRBJ2-3,CASSEGASGQQDTQYF,TGTGCCAGCAGTGAAGGGGCTAGCGGGCAACAAGATACGCAGTATTTT
TRBV6-4,.,.,TRBJ1-1,CASSDSKGGVRGMNTEAFF,TGTGCCAGCAGTGACTCGAAGGGAGGGGTTCGGGGCATGAACACTGAAGCTTTCTTT
TRBV18,.,.,TRBJ1-3,CASSPSGASSGNTIYF,TGTGCCAGCTCACCCTCAGGGGCGAGCTCTGGAAACACCATATATTTT
TRBV5-5,.,TRBD1,TRBJ2-7,CASSLGQGFDEQYF,TGTGCCAGCAGCTTGGGACAGGGCTTCGACGAGCAGTACTTC
TRBV15,.,TRBD1,TRBJ2-1,CATSRVQGVGYYNEQFF,TGTGCCACCAGCAGGGTTCAGGGGGTTGGGTACTACAATGAGCAGTTCTTC
TRBV27,.,.,TRBJ2-6,CASSSRNGANVLTF,TGTGCCAGCAGTTCCAGAAACGGGGCCAACGTCCTGACTTTC
TRBV19,.,TRBD2,TRBJ2-1,CASNPAGRYYNEQFF,TGTGCCAGTAATCCAGCGGGACGGTACTACAATGAGCAGTTCTTC
TRBV23-1,.,.,TRBJ2-7,CASSPRTGRAYEQYF,TGCGCCAGCAGTCCACGGACAGGGAGGGCCTACGAGCAGTACTTC
TRBV9,once,.,TRBJ2-1,CASSVTIGAYEQFF,TGTGCCAGCAGCGTAACTATTGGGGCCTATGAGCAGTTCTTC
TRBV30,.,TRBD2,TRBJ2-1,CAWTSGRNEQFF,TGTGCCTGGACTAGCGGGAGGAATGAGCAGTTCTTC
TRBV5-4,.,.,TRBJ1-5,CASRSRVSNQPQHF,TGTGCCAGCAGGTCCCGGGTCAGTAATCAGCCCCAGCATTTT
TRBV2,.,TRBD1,TRBJ2-7,CASRGDRGSEQYF,TGTGCCAGCAGGGGGGACAGGGGGAGCGAGCAGTACTTC
TRBV9,.,TRBD2,TRBJ2-1,CASSVVAGGYEQFF,TGTGCCAGCAGCGTAGTAGCGGGAGGCTATGAGCAGTTCTTC
TRBV28,.,TRBD1,TRBJ2-5,CASSSWDRGLGAQYF,TGTGCCAGCAGTTCTTGGGACAGGGGGCTCGGGGCCCAGTACTTC
TRBV7-2,.,TRBD2,TRBJ2-7,CASSLTRGGYEQYF,TGTGCCAGCAGCTTAACGCGGGGGGGCTACGAGCAGTACTTC
TRBV5-6,once,.,TRBJ1-1,CASSPSREGNTEAFF,TGTGCCAGCAGCCCATCACGTGAGGGGAACACTGAAGCTTTCTTT
TRBV6-1,.,.,TRBJ2-7,CASRGRPYEQYF,TGTGCCAGTAGGGGCAGGCCCTACGAGCAGTACTTC
TRBV11-2,.,.,TRBJ2-1,CASSSTVEQFF,TGTGCCAGCAGCTCAACAGTTGAGCAGTTCTTC
TRBV6-5,.,.,TRBJ1-1,CASSYRQRTEAFF,TGTGCCAGCAGTTACAGGCAGCGCACTGAAGCTTTCTTT
TRBV15,.,TRBD2,TRBJ2-3,CATSGGLAGLTDTQYF,TGTGCCACCAGCGGAGGACTAGCGGGACTCACAGATACGCAGTATTTT
TRBV4-1,medium-sized,TRBD1,TRBJ2-3,CASSTGAQGQDTQYF,TGCGCCAGCAGCACAGGGGCCCAGGGACAAGATACGCAGTATTTT
TRBV2,.,.,TRBJ1-3,CASSEYGGAGNTIYF,TGTGCCAGCAGTGAATACGGGGGGGCTGGAAACACCATATATTTT
TRBV5-4,.,.,TRBJ2-2,CASSNRVMAGELFF,TGTGCCAGCAGTAACAGGGTGATGGCCGGGGAGCTGTTTTTT
TRBV28,.,.,TRBJ1-4,CASSRHHAGDEKLFF,TGTGCCAGCAGCAGACACCACGCAGGGGATGAAAAACTGTTTTTT
TRBV27,.,.,TRBJ2-7,CASSLFRGIYEQYF,TGTGCCAGCAGTTTATTCAGGGGAATCTACGAGCAGTACTTC
TRBV6-5,.,.,TRBJ2-1,CASSRTVYNEQFF,TGTGCCAGCAGTCGGACAGTTTACAATGAGCAGTTCTTC
TRBV6-1,.,.,TRBJ2-7,CASIEKLWAHEQYF,TGTGCCAGCATAGAAAAGCTTTGGGCCCACGAGCAGTACTTC
TRBV29-1,.,.,TRBJ1-2,CSVEDLGQYGYTF,TGCAGCGTTGAAGATCTCGGACAGTATGGCTACACCTTC
TRBV29-1,.,TRBD1,TRBJ1-1,CSVEDPGGNTEAFF,TGCAGCGTTGAAGATCCAGGGGGGAACACTGAAGCTTTCTTT
TRBV18,.,.,TRBJ2-5,CASSPQRDQETQYF,TGTGCCAGCTCACCCCAGCGAGATCAAGAGACCCAGTACTTC
TRBV7-9,.,TRBD1,TRBJ1-2,CASSRTGGQGYGYTF,TGTGCCAGCAGTCGTACTGGGGGACAGGGCTATGGCTACACCTTC
TRBV18,.,TRBD2,TRBJ2-1,CASSPPPGTSRTNEQFF,TGTGCCAGCTCACCACCGCCCGGGACTAGCCGGACCAATGAGCAGTTCTTC
TRBV4-1,.,TRBD1,TRBJ2-7,CASIQPGQGTTRYEQYF,TGCGCCAGCATTCAACCGGGACAGGGTACGACCCGATACGAGCAGTACTTC
TRBV11-2,.,TRBD1,TRBJ1-1,CASSLDTGGQNTEAFF,TGTGCCAGCAGCTTAGACACAGGGGGACAGAACACTGAAGCTTTCTTT
TRBV7-9,.,.,TRBJ2-7,CASSLVWGGMSYEQYF,TGTGCCAGCAGCTTAGTCTGGGGCGGGATGTCCTACGAGCAGTACTTC
TRBV29-1,.,.,TRBJ2-6,CSVALEEANVLTF,TGCAGCGTTGCGCTTGAGGAGGCCAACGTCCTGACTTTC